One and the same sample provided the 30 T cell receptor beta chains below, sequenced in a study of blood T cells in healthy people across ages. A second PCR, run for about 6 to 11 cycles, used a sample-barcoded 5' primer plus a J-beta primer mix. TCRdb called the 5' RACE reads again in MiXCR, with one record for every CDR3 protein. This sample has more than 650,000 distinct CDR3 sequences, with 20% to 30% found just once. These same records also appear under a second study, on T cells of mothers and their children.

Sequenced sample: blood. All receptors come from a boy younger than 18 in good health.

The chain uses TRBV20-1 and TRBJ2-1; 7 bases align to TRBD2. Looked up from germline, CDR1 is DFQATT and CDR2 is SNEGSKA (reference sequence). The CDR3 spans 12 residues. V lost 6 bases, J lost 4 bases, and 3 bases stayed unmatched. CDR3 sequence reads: CSAPGRYNEQFF. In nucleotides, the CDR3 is TGCAGTGCCCCCGGGAGGTACAATGAGCAGTTCTTC.

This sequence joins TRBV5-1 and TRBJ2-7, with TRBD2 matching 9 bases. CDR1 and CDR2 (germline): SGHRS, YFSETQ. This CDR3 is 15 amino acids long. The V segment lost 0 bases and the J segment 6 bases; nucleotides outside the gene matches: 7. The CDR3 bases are TGCGCCAGCAGCTTGGAGGAGCGGGGGGCCATCGAGCAGTACTTC. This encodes CASSLEERGAIEQYF. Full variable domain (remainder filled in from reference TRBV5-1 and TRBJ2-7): KAGVTQTPRYLIKTRGQQVTLSCSPISGHRSVSWYQQTPGQGLQFLFEYFSETQRNKGNFPGRFSGRQFSNSRSEMNVSTLELGDSALYLCASSLEERGAIEQYFGPGTRLTVT.

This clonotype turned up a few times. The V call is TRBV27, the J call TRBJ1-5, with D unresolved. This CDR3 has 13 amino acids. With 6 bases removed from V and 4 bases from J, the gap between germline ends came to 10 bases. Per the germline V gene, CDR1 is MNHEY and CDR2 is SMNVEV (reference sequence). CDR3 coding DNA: TGTGCCAGCAGCTACTCGAAAAATCAGCCCCAGCATTTT. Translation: CASSYSKNQPQHF.

This chain's CDR3 is CASSLSGYSTDTQYF. DNA for the CDR3: TGTGCCAGCAGCCTTAGCGGATATAGCACAGATACGCAGTATTTT. The gene calls are TRBV7-2 and TRBJ2-3; the D gene is possibly TRBD2 (6 bases). The CDR3 has 15 amino acids. The V and J ends lost 5 bases and 0 bases respectively, with 12 bases between them. Germline loops: CDR1 SGHTA, CDR2 FQGNSA.

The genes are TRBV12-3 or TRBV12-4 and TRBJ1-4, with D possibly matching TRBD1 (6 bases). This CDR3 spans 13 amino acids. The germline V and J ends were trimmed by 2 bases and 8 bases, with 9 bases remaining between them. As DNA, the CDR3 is TGTGCCAGCAGTTTACCAGGGGTCGAAAAACTGTTTTTT. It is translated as CASSLPGVEKLFF.

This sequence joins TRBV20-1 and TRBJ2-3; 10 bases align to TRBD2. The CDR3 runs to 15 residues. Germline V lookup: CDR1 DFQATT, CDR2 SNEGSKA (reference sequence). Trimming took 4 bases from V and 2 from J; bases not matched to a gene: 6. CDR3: CSATRLAGVTDTQYF. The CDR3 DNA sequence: TGCAGTGCTACCAGACTAGCGGGTGTCACAGATACGCAGTATTTT.

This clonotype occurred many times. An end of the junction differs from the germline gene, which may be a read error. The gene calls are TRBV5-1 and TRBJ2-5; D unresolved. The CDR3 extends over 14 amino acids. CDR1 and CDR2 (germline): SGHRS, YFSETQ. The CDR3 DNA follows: TGTGCCAGCAGCTTAGCAGGATCCCAAGAGACCCAGTACTTC. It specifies CASSLAGSQETQYF.

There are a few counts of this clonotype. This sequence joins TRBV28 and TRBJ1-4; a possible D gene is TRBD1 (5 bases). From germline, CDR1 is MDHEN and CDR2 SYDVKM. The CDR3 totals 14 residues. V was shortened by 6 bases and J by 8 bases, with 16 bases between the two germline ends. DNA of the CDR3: TGTGCCAGCAGCCTCGGGACGGTATCCGAAAAACTGTTTTTT. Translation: CASSLGTVSEKLFF.

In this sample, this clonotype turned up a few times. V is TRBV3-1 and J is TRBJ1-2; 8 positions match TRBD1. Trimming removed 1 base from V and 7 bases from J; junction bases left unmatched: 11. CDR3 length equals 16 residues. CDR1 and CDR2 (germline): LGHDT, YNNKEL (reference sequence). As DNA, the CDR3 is TGTGCCAGCAGCCAAGGTCTCCAGGGGGCATCAAGTGGCTACACCTTC. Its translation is CASSQGLQGASSGYTF.

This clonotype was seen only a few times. The CDR3 DNA reads as TGCAGTGCTAGAGATATATGGAGCGGGGCAAACCAAGAGACCCAGTACTTC. This encodes CSARDIWSGANQETQYF. The J gene is TRBJ2-5, the V gene TRBV20-1, with 7 bases that match TRBD2. Germline-derived CDR1 and CDR2 are DFQATT and SNEGSKA (reference sequence). The length of the CDR3 is 17 residues. The V gene end was trimmed by 0 bases and the J gene end by 0 bases; junction bases not matched to a gene: 10.

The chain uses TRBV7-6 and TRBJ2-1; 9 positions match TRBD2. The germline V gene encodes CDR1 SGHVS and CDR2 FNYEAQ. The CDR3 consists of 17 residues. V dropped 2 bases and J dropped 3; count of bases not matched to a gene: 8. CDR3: CASSLKAQRGDYNEQFF. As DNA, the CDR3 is TGTGCCAGCAGCTTAAAGGCGCAGCGGGGGGACTACAATGAGCAGTTCTTC.

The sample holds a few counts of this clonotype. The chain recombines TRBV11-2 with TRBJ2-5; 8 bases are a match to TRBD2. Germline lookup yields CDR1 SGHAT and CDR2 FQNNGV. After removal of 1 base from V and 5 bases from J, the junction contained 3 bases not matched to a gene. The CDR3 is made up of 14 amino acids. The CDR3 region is CASSLGTSSETQYF. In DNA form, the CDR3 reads TGTGCCAGCAGCTTAGGGACTAGCTCTGAGACCCAGTACTTC.

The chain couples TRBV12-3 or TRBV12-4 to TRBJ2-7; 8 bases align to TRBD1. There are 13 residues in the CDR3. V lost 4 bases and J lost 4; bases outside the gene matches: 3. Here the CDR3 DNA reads TGTGCCAGCAGTTACAGGGGGAAGTACGAGCAGTACTTC. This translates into CASSYRGKYEQYF.

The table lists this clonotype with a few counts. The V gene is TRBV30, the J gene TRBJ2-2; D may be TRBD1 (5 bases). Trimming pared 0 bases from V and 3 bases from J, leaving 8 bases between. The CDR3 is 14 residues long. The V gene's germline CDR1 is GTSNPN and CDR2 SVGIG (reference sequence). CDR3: CAWSVVRDTGELFF. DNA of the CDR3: TGTGCCTGGAGTGTGGTCAGGGACACCGGGGAGCTGTTTTTT.

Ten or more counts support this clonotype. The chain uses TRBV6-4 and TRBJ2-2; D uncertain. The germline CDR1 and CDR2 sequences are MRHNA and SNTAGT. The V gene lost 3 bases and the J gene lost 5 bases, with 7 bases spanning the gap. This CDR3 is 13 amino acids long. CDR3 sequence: CASSEEDTGELFF. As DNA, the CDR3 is TGTGCCAGCAGTGAAGAGGATACCGGGGAGCTGTTTTTT.

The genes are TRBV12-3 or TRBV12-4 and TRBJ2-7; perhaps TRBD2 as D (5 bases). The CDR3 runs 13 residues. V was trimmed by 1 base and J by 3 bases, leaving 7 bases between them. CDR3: CASSLDEGYEQYF. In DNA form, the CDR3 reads TGTGCCAGCAGTTTAGACGAGGGCTACGAGCAGTACTTC.

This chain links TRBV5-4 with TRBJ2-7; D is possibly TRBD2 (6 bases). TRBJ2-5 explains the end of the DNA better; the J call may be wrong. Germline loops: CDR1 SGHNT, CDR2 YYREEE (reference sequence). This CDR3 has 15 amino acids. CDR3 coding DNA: TGTGCCAGCAGCTTGGCCGGTGGAGGGGAAGAGACCCAGTACTTC. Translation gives CASSLAGGGEETQYF.

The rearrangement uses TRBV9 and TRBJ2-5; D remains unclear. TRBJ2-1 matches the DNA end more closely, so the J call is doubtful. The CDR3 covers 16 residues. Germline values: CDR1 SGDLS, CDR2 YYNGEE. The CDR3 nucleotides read TGTGCCAGCAGCTTCCAGTGCTCAAAAGGGTCAAATGAGCAGTTCTTC. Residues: CASSFQCSKGSNEQFF.

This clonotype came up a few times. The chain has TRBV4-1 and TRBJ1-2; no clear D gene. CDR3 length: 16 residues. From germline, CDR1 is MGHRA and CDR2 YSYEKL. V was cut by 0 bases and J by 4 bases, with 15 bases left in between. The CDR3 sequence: CASSQDEVMGVYGYTF. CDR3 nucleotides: TGCGCCAGCAGCCAAGATGAGGTGATGGGAGTCTATGGCTACACCTTC.

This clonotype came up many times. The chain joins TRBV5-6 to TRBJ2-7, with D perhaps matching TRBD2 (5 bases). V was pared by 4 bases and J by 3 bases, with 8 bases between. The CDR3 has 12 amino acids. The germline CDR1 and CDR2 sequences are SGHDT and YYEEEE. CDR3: CASSRGVYEQYF. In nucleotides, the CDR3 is TGTGCCAGCAGCCGGGGAGTCTACGAGCAGTACTTC.

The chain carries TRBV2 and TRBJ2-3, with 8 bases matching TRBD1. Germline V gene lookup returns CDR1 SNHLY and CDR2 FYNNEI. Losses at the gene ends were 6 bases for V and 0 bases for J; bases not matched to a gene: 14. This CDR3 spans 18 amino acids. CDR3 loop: CASSRTNQGAKSTDTQYF. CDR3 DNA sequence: TGTGCCAGCAGCAGAACAAATCAGGGGGCGAAGAGCACAGATACGCAGTATTTT. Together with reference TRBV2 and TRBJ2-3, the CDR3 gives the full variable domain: EPEVTQTPSHQVTQMGQEVILRCVPISNHLYFYWYRQILGQKVEFLVSFYNNEISEKSEIFDDQFSVERPDGSNFTLKIRSTKLEDSAMYFCASSRTNQGAKSTDTQYFGPGTRLTVL.

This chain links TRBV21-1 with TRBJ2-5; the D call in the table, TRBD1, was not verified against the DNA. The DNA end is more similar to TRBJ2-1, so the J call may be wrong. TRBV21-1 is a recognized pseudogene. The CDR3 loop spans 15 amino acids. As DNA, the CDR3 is TGTGCCAGCAGCAAAAAGGGACACAACTCCGGTAAGCAGTTCTTC. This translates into CASSKKGHNSGKQFF.

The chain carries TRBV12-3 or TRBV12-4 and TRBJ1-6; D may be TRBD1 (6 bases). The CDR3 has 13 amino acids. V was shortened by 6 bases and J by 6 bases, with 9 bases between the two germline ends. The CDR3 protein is CASSPGANSPLHF. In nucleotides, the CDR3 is TGTGCCAGCAGCCCAGGGGCTAATTCACCCCTCCACTTT.

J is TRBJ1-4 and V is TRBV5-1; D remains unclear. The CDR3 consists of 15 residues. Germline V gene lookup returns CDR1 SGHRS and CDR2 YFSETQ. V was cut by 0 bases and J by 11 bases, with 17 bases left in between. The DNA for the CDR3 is TGCGCCAGCAGCTTGGCGCAAGTTCCGTCGAGCAAACTGTTTTTT. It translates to CASSLAQVPSSKLFF.

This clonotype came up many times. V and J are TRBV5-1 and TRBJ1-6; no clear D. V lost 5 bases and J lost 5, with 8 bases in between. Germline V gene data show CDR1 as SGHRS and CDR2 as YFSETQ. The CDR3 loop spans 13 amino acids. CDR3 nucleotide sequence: TGCGCCAGCAGGCCACAGAATAATTCACCCCTCCACTTT. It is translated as CASRPQNNSPLHF.

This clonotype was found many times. CDR3 loop: CASSVNMDNEQFF. The CDR3 DNA reads as TGTGCCAGCAGCGTAAATATGGACAATGAGCAGTTCTTC. The rearrangement uses TRBV9 and TRBJ2-1; D is unresolved. CDR1 SGDLS and CDR2 YYNGEE come from the germline V gene. The CDR3 runs to 13 residues. Trimming shortened V by 1 base and J by 5 bases, and 7 bases separated the two germline ends. Combining the CDR3 with reference TRBV9 and TRBJ2-1 gives the whole variable domain DSGVTQTPKHLITATGQRVTLRCSPRSGDLSVYWYQQSLDQGLQFLIQYYNGEERAKGNILERFSAQQFPDLHSELNLSSLELGDSALYFCASSVNMDNEQFFGPGTRLTVL.

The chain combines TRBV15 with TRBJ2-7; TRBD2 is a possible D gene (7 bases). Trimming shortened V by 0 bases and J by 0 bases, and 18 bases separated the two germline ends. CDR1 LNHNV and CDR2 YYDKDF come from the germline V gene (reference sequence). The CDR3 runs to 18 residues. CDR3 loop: CATSRDHGAGANSYEQYF. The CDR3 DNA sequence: TGTGCCACCAGCAGAGATCATGGCGCGGGGGCCAACTCCTACGAGCAGTACTTC.

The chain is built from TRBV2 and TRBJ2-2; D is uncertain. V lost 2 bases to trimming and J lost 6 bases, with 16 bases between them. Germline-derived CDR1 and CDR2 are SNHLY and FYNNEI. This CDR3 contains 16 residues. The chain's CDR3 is CASSEYRVPLPGELFF. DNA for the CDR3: TGTGCCAGCAGTGAATACCGGGTCCCCTTGCCCGGGGAGCTGTTTTTT.

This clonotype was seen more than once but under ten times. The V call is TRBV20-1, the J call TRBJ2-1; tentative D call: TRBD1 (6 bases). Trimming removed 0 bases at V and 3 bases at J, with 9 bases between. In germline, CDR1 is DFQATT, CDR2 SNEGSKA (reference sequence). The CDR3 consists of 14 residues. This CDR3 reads CSARDEGVYNEQFF. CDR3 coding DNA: TGCAGTGCTAGAGATGAGGGGGTCTACAATGAGCAGTTCTTC.

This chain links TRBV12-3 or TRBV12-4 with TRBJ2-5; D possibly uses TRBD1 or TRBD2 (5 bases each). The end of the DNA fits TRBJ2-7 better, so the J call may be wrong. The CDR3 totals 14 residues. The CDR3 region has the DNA TGTGCCAGCAGTTTCCAGGGACCAACCTACGAGCAGTACTTC. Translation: CASSFQGPTYEQYF.